The 27 T cell receptor beta chains listed next were all sequenced from one sample in a study of type 1 regulatory T cells. One entry per CDR3 protein, called by TCRdb with MiXCR from the reads. The repertoire holds roughly 40,000 distinct CDR3 sequences, with 9.5% to 15% as singletons. Their antigens remain unidentified. Input material: cultured non-Tr1 T cells, either the whole culture or a sorted T cell fraction (not recorded which). These receptors originate from a human donor in good health.

The table lists this clonotype with a few counts. The chain combines TRBV6-2 or TRBV6-3 with TRBJ2-1, with a tentative D call TRBD2 (5 bases). The CDR3 has 16 residues. Between the trimmed V and J ends, which lost 2 bases and 0 bases, there was a span of 11 bases. The germline V gene has CDR1 MNHEY and CDR2 SVGEGT. The CDR3 is CASSYPGEPSYNEQFF. The CDR3 DNA sequence: TGTGCCAGCAGTTACCCCGGGGAGCCCTCCTACAATGAGCAGTTCTTC.

This clonotype has a count of ten or more. The chain employs TRBV5-1 and TRBJ1-2; D is possibly TRBD1 (5 bases). Germline CDR1 is SGHRS and CDR2 is YFSETQ. The length of the CDR3 is 16 residues. Trimming took 3 bases from V and 8 from J, leaving 23 bases between them. The CDR3 sequence is CASSSSRQRTVEGYTF. The CDR3 DNA follows: TGCGCCAGCAGCTCCTCTCGACAGAGGACGGTTGAAGGCTACACCTTC.

This clonotype has a handful of counts. The CDR3 protein is CASSLDGTPFF. CDR3 bases: TGTGCCAGCAGCCTGGACGGGACTCCGTTCTTC. The chain couples TRBV5-4 to TRBJ2-1; D is perhaps TRBD2 (6 bases). The CDR3 extends over 11 amino acids. Germline CDR1 reads SGHNT; CDR2 reads YYREEE (reference sequence). Trimming cost V 4 bases and J 15 bases, with 14 bases left between them. Looking up the rest from reference TRBV5-4 and TRBJ2-1 gives the full variable domain: ETGVTQSPTHLIKTRGQQVTLRCSSQSGHNTVSWYQQALGQGPQFIFQYYREEENGRGNFPPRFSGLQFPNYSSELNVNALELDDSALYLCASSLDGTPFFGPGTRLTVL.

This clonotype was counted many times. The chain has TRBV28 and TRBJ2-2, with TRBD2 identical over 12 bases. The CDR3 extends over 18 amino acids. V gave up 5 bases and J gave up 6 bases; unmatched junction bases: 13. The germline V gene encodes CDR1 MDHEN and CDR2 SYDVKM. In nucleotides, the CDR3 is TGTGCCAGCAGTCGACTAGCGGGAGTTAGTATTGGGGCCGGGGAGCTGTTTTTT. The encoded protein is CASSRLAGVSIGAGELFF.

The table lists this clonotype with many counts. The V gene is TRBV30, the J gene TRBJ1-4; D is possibly TRBD1 (6 bases). Trimming stripped 0 bases from V and 4 bases from J, with 9 bases between. CDR1 is GTSNPN and CDR2 is SVGIG in the germline V gene (reference sequence). This CDR3 contains 14 residues. CDR3 DNA: TGTGCCTGGAGTGTTGGAGGGGGTAATGAAAAACTGTTTTTT. It yields the protein CAWSVGGGNEKLFF.

In its sample, this clonotype was seen many times. The chain uses TRBV7-2 and TRBJ2-2, with D perhaps matching TRBD2 (8 bases). The CDR3 contains 16 residues. Per the germline V gene, CDR1 is SGHTA and CDR2 is FQGNSA. Trimming cost V 6 bases and J 8 bases, with 22 bases left between them. The CDR3 region has the DNA TGTGCCAGCAGTCCCCAGGGGGTAGCGGGGTTAGGGGAGCTGTTTTTT. Protein: CASSPQGVAGLGELFF.

This clonotype came up many times. The rearrangement uses TRBV19 and TRBJ1-5, with D perhaps matching TRBD1 (5 bases). The V end was cut by 3 bases, the J end by 10 bases, with 16 bases between. Germline V gene lookup returns CDR1 LNHDA and CDR2 SQIVND (reference sequence). The CDR3 spans 14 residues. The CDR3 region has the DNA TGTGCCAGTAGTATGGGGACTGCAATCAAACCCCAGCATTTT. The encoded protein is CASSMGTAIKPQHF.

The V and J genes are TRBV7-2 and TRBJ2-2, with no clear D. The CDR3 sequence is 13 residues long. Germline lookup yields CDR1 SGHTA and CDR2 FQGNSA. With 0 bases removed from V and 6 bases from J, the gap between germline ends came to 5 bases. CDR3 DNA sequence: TGTGCCAGCAGCTTAGCAGAGGCCGGGGAGCTGTTTTTT. It is translated as CASSLAEAGELFF.

In its sample, this clonotype was seen many times. The chain combines TRBV19 with TRBJ2-1, with unresolved D. CDR1 LNHDA and CDR2 SQIVND come from the germline V gene (reference sequence). This CDR3 is built from 12 residues. V dropped 4 bases and J dropped 15 bases, with 16 bases sitting between them. The CDR3 is CASSSEKWPPFF. CDR3 bases: TGTGCCAGTAGTAGCGAGAAATGGCCCCCGTTCTTC.

The chain has TRBV7-2 and TRBJ2-2; D is ambiguous. V lost 7 bases to trimming and J lost 3 bases, with 24 bases between them. Germline V gene data show CDR1 as SGHTA and CDR2 as FQGNSA. This CDR3 has 18 amino acids. CDR3 nucleotides: TGTGCCAGCATCTCCCGGTCGAGCGCGCCTCTACACACCGGGGAGCTGTTTTTT. Protein sequence: CASISRSSAPLHTGELFF.

At least ten counts were recorded for this clonotype. The chain's CDR3 is CSVSLTGEQYF. DNA for the CDR3: TGCAGCGTTTCCTTAACTGGCGAGCAGTACTTC. The chain has TRBV29-1 and TRBJ2-7, with D uncertain. The CDR3 has 11 residues. Between the trimmed V and J ends, which lost 5 bases and 6 bases, there was a span of 11 bases. Looked up from germline, CDR1 is SQVTM and CDR2 is ANQGSEA.

This clonotype was detected ten times or more. V and J are TRBV5-1 and TRBJ2-1, with 11 bases aligning to TRBD2. CDR1 and CDR2 from the germline V gene are SGHRS and YFSETQ. The length of the CDR3 is 16 residues. Trimming cost V 4 bases and J 7 bases; bases outside gene matches: 10. The CDR3 is CASSVGGSGRGNEQFF. The CDR3 coding sequence is TGCGCCAGCAGCGTCGGGGGTAGCGGGAGGGGGAATGAGCAGTTCTTC.

This clonotype was seen a few times. This chain joins TRBV20-1 and TRBJ1-2, with 7 nucleotides matching TRBD1. CDR3 size: 14 residues. Per the germline V gene, CDR1 is DFQATT and CDR2 is SNEGSKA (reference sequence). V trimming: 1 base; J trimming: 0 bases; junction bases outside the gene matches: 2. CDR3 in amino acids: CSARAGQPNYGYTF. The CDR3 DNA follows: TGCAGTGCTAGAGCGGGACAGCCTAACTATGGCTACACCTTC.

The CDR3 sequence is CASSPGDTLAKNIQYF. Written as DNA, the CDR3 is TGTGCCAGCAGTCCTGGGGACACATTAGCCAAAAACATTCAGTACTTC. This rearrangement joins TRBV6-1 to TRBJ2-4; weak D call: TRBD1 (6 bases). Germline V CDR1 and CDR2: MNHNS, SASEGT. With 5 bases removed from V and 0 bases from J, the gap between germline ends came to 14 bases. This CDR3 has 16 amino acids.

This clonotype was seen many times. The chain employs TRBV25-1 and TRBJ2-7, with D possibly matching TRBD2 (6 bases). CDR3 length: 13 residues. CDR1 and CDR2 from the germline V gene are MGHDK and SYGVNS. Trimming took 6 bases from V and 5 from J, leaving 14 bases between them. Here the CDR3 DNA reads TGTGCCAGCAGACCTGGATGGGGGGACGAGCAGTACTTC. As protein: CASRPGWGDEQYF.

To note about this clonotype: An end of the junction does not agree with germline; a read error may underlie this. The chain employs TRBV7-3 and TRBJ2-1; 12 bases are shared with TRBD2. Looked up from germline, CDR1 is SGHTA and CDR2 is FQGTGA. The CDR3 length is 18 residues. The CDR3 nucleotides are TGTGTCAGCAGCCCCGGGACTAGCGGGCTGTTCCCTTACAATGAGCAGTTCTTC. It encodes CVSSPGTSGLFPYNEQFF.

This clonotype was seen many times. This chain connects TRBV7-2 to TRBJ2-7, with a possible D match to TRBD1 (6 bases). Trimming removed 3 bases at V and 0 bases at J, with 9 bases between. CDR1 and CDR2 from the germline V gene are SGHTA and FQGNSA. The CDR3 has 14 residues. The CDR3 reads CASSFARGSYEQYF. The DNA of the CDR3 is TGTGCCAGCAGCTTTGCCAGGGGCTCCTACGAGCAGTACTTC.

Many counts were recorded for this clonotype. V usage is TRBV5-1 and J usage is TRBJ2-7; 11 nucleotides match TRBD1. Germline V gene lookup returns CDR1 SGHRS and CDR2 YFSETQ. The CDR3 has 16 amino acids. V was clipped by 4 bases and J by 7 bases; unmatched bases: 13. CDR3 sequence (DNA): TGCGCCAGCAGCATCGACCCGGGACAGGGGGTGAGAGAGCAGTACTTC. Translation gives CASSIDPGQGVREQYF.

The J gene is TRBJ2-7, the V gene TRBV12-3 or TRBV12-4, with 9 bases lining up with TRBD1. V shed 5 bases, J shed 3 bases, and the junction held 8 bases outside the gene matches. This CDR3 has 15 amino acids. Here the CDR3 reads CASSARTGVLYEQYF. DNA for the CDR3: TGTGCCAGCAGTGCCCGGACAGGGGTCCTCTACGAGCAGTACTTC.

Many counts were recorded for this clonotype. This chain uses TRBV15 with TRBJ1-5, with D unresolved. The length of the CDR3 is 13 residues. Per germline, CDR1 LNHNV and CDR2 YYDKDF (reference sequence). V lost 5 bases and J 7 bases, leaving 12 bases between the germline ends. CDR3 bases: TGTGCCACCAGCCTAGATCTTGGCCAGCCCCAGCATTTT. Amino acid sequence: CATSLDLGQPQHF.

At least ten counts were recorded for this clonotype. CDR3 loop: CASSLVSAGGYEQFF. CDR3 sequence (DNA): TGCGCCAGCAGCTTGGTGTCGGCAGGGGGTTATGAGCAGTTCTTC. The rearrangement links TRBV5-1 to TRBJ2-1, with TRBD1 matching 7 bases. The germline V gene encodes CDR1 SGHRS and CDR2 YFSETQ. With 0 bases clipped from V and 8 bases from J, the junction kept 8 bases outside the gene matches. This CDR3 has 15 amino acids.

This clonotype was detected many times. The chain is built from TRBV27 and TRBJ1-5; D is unresolved. This CDR3 comprises 11 residues. V lost 3 bases and J 13 bases, leaving 10 bases between the germline ends. In germline, CDR1 is MNHEY, CDR2 SMNVEV (reference sequence). The chain's CDR3 is CASSFYPGQHF. The CDR3 DNA reads as TGTGCCAGCAGTTTCTACCCGGGGCAGCATTTT.

J is TRBJ2-7 and V is TRBV5-5; TRBD2 matches 7 bases. CDR1 SGHKS and CDR2 YYEKEE come from the germline V gene (reference sequence). V trimming: 5 bases; J trimming: 2 bases; junction bases outside the gene matches: 10. There are 15 residues in the CDR3. The CDR3 coding sequence is TGTGCCAGCAGGACGGGGGGTGGCGCCACCTACGAGCAGTACTTC. Its translation is CASRTGGGATYEQYF.

This clonotype occurred once. A much more abundant neighbour one base away suggests this may be a read error. This chain connects TRBV28 to TRBJ2-5; 7 bases fit TRBD2. J was trimmed by 11 bases and V by 8 bases; bases with no gene match: 23. Germline CDR1 and CDR2: MDHEN and SYDVKM. There are 16 residues in the CDR3. The DNA for the CDR3 is TGTGCCAGCGCCCTTTTGGGGCGGGGGTACTACAATGAGCAGTACTTC. Translating gives CASALLGRGYYNEQYF.

There are many counts of this clonotype. The chain couples TRBV20-1 to TRBJ2-7, with D unresolved. Germline V gene data show CDR1 as DFQATT and CDR2 as SNEGSKA (reference sequence). Between the trimmed V and J ends, which lost 5 bases and 3 bases, there was a span of 8 bases. CDR3 length: 11 amino acids. CDR3 sequence (DNA): TGCAGTGCTGGCGGTCTCTACGAGCAGTACTTC. Translation: CSAGGLYEQYF.

This clonotype has a handful of counts. This chain uses TRBV20-1 with TRBJ2-5; D may be TRBD1 or TRBD2 (6 bases each). This CDR3 has 14 amino acids. Germline loops: CDR1 DFQATT, CDR2 SNEGSKA (reference sequence). The V end was cut by 6 bases, the J end by 1 base, with 15 bases between. CDR3 residues: CSASGGGTQETQYF. The DNA of the CDR3 is TGCAGTGCCAGTGGAGGGGGGACCCAAGAGACCCAGTACTTC.

This clonotype came up many times. The chain combines TRBV5-1 with TRBJ2-1; 14 positions match TRBD2. In germline, CDR1 is SGHRS, CDR2 YFSETQ. The CDR3 has 14 amino acids. J was trimmed by 13 bases and V by 2 bases; bases with no gene match: 5. In DNA form, the CDR3 reads TGCGCCAGCAGCTTAGGGACTAGCGGGAGTAGTCAGTTCTTC. It translates to CASSLGTSGSSQFF.